This TCR beta chain was recovered during a study of T cells expressing NK-cell markers. Study in general: Eight donors were sequenced, of whom seven were HCMV-seropositive, while the remaining one was HCMV-seronegative.

Germline CDR1 and CDR2: SQVTM and ANQGSEA. This CDR3 is 13 amino acids long. TCRdb re-called the 5' RACE reads; every CDR3 protein appears as one record, without DNA. This table lists about 260,000 distinct CDR3 sequences. V gene TRBV29-1 combines with J gene TRBJ2-1. Sequencing was done on a sample of blood T cells: a sorted CD56 or NKG2C T cell subset, CD4+ or CD8+ T cells, or bulk PBMC T cells (not recorded which). The receptor comes from a man younger than 30 in good health. The CDR3 region is CSVELTSSHEQFF.